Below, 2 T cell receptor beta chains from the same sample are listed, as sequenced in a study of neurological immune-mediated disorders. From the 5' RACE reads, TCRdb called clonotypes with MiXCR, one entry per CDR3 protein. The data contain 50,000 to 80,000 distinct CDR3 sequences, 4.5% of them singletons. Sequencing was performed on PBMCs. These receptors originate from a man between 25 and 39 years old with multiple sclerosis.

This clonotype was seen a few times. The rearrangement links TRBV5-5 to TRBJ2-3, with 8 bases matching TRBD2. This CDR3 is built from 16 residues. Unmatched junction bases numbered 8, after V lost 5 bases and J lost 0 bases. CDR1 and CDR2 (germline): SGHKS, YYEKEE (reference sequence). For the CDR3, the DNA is TGTGCCAGCAGTCACGGGGTAGCGGGGAGCACAGATACGCAGTATTTT. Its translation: CASSHGVAGSTDTQYF.

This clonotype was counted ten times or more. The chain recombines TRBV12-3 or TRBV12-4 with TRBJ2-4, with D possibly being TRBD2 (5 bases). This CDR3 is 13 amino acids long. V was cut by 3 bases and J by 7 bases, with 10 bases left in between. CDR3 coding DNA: TGTGCCAGCAGTTTCCGGACTGGGAACATTCAGTACTTC. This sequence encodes CASSFRTGNIQYF.